A single TCR beta chain is shown here with its context. These data are taken from a study of blood T cell repertoires in COVID-19. Overall study context: PBMCs, B-cell-depleted T cells, or T cells provided the cDNA or gDNA that made up the material.

The repertoire was sequenced with immunoSEQ multiplex PCR; TCRdb's copy has only in-frame clones and lacks some. Altogether around 130,000 clones are present, over 75% being singletons, with the ten largest covering around 3.2%. The CDR3 covers 14 residues. Germline lookup yields CDR1 LNHDA and CDR2 SQIVND (reference sequence). Trimming at V came to 7 bases and at J to 1 base, leaving 4 bases not matched to a gene. What was sequenced was peripheral blood. This TCR derives from a man aged 50 or older with acute or convalescent COVID-19. The chain has TRBV19 and TRBJ1-1, with TRBD1 matching over 9 bases. The CDR3 DNA reads as TGTGCCAGTACCCTGGGACAGGGGAACACTGAAGCTTTCTTT. Translation gives CASTLGQGNTEAFF.